Reported below is one T cell receptor beta chain. The sample belongs to a study of blood T cell repertoires in COVID-19. On the study more broadly: Samples representing acute and convalescent COVID-19 were sourced from the United States, Italy and Spain. T cells, B-cell-depleted T cells, or PBMCs provided the cDNA or gDNA that served as material.

As originally analysed: Researchers report that nucleated cell counts were estimated from reference gene primer amplification. Method: immunoSEQ multiplex PCR; TCRdb's copy keeps in-frame clones and lacks some. Clone size and V and J calls were adopted from that table, with D and trimming inferred from the DNA. The table lists around 94,000 clones, around 84% of them singletons, with around 2.9% in the top ten. CDR3 size: 15 residues. Germline CDR1 reads MDHEN; CDR2 reads SYDVKM. The ends were cut back, 4 bases at V and 4 bases at J, with 14 bases in the middle. This clonotype was sampled from a man aged 50 or older with active or convalescent COVID-19. The sample comprised peripheral blood. The chain carries TRBV28 and TRBJ1-3; no reliable D call. For the CDR3, the DNA is TGTGCCAGCAGTTCCCTGCGGGCGGCCGGAAACACCATATATTTT. As protein: CASSSLRAAGNTIYF. The full variable domain, completed using reference TRBV28 and TRBJ1-3, is DVKVTQSSRYLVKRTGEKVFLECVQDMDHENMFWYRQDPGLGLRLIYFSYDVKMKEKGDIPEGYSVSREKKERFSLILESASTNQTSMYLCASSSLRAAGNTIYFGEGSWLTVV.